This T cell receptor (beta chain) is drawn from a study of shared clonotypes between healthy human individuals. Turning to the study itself: Sampling drew on donors who were two women and a few men aged 18 to 49.

Germline values: CDR1 SNHLY, CDR2 FYNNEI. This CDR3 is 12 amino acids long. V shed 4 bases and J shed 4 bases, with 7 bases lying between them. The genomic DNA of each subset was split evenly across several immunoSEQ plates. Assay: immunoSEQ multiplex PCR; the TCRdb copy retains only in-frame clones and omits some. The sample contains about 2 million clones, 95% of which appear only once. Notes on this clone: The antigen remains undetermined. At the DNA level, this CDR3 is encoded by other sequences in the same sample as well.

Whole-study findings and limits: Relative to memory subsets, naive subsets generally showed larger estimated richness.

The receptor was derived from a man aged 18 to 30 in good health. The genes are TRBV2 and TRBJ2-5; D gene ambiguous. The sequenced sample was naive CD4+ T cells sorted from blood. Subset indicated: CD45RA+ positively selected. CDR3 DNA: TGTGCCAGCAGTGTACTGGGAGAGACCCAGTACTTC. Residues: CASSVLGETQYF.